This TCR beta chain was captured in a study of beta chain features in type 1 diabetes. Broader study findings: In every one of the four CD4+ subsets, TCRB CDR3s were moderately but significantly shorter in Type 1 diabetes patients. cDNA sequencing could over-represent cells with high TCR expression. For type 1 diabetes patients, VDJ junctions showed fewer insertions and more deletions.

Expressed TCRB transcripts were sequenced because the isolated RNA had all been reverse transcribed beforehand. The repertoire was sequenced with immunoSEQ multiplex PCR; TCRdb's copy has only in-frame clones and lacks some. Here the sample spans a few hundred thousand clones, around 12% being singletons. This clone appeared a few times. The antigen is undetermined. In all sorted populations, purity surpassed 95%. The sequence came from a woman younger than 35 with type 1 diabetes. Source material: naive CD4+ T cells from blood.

The CDR3 sequence: CASSQVDSQETQYF. The CDR3 DNA follows: TGTGCCAGCAGCCAAGTAGACAGTCAAGAGACCCAGTACTTC. The rearrangement joins TRBV4-2 to TRBJ2-5; TRBD1 might be the D (5 bases). The CDR3 length is 14 residues. The V end lost 1 base, the J end lost 2 bases, and 8 bases lay between the germline ends. The germline gives CDR1 LGHNA, CDR2 YNFKEQ.